This is a list of T cell receptor beta chains from one sample in a study of shared clonotypes between healthy human individuals. Profiling relied on immunoSEQ multiplex PCR, and the TCRdb table lists in-frame clones only, not all of them. Of about 1 million clones in the sample, about three quarters were seen once. The sample taken for sequencing was memory CD4+ T cells sorted from blood. All receptors come from a man aged 18 to 30 in good health. Each CDR3 is given with its conserved first and last residue. D genes are given only for firm matches. Rows give clone size only sometimes, using once, few, many, or a class for an expanded clone.

j_call clone_size v_call d_call cdr3_aa cdr3_nt
TRBJ1-1 NA TRBV29-1 NA CSVGKNTEAFF TGCAGCGTCGGTAAGAACACTGAAGCTTTCTTT
TRBJ2-7 NA TRBV30 NA CAEGDTSEQYF TGTGCCGAAGGGGATACGAGTGAGCAGTACTTC
TRBJ2-7 NA TRBV6-4 NA CASSDDSTQSYEQYF TGTGCCAGCAGCGACGACAGCACCCAATCCTACGAGCAGTACTTC
TRBJ2-5 NA TRBV5-6 TRBD1 CASSLRQGAGSRETQYF TGTGCCAGCAGCTTGCGCCAGGGGGCGGGGAGCAGAGAGACCCAGTACTTC
TRBJ2-3 NA TRBV7-9 TRBD1 CASSLGQSLSDTQYF TGTGCCAGCAGCTTGGGACAGTCATTGTCAGATACGCAGTATTTT
TRBJ2-1 NA TRBV5-4 NA CASSLRTNINEQFF TGTGCCAGCAGCTTGCGGACTAACATCAATGAGCAGTTCTTC
TRBJ2-5 NA TRBV7-2 NA CASSLSEGQETQYF TGTGCCAGCAGCTTGTCTGAGGGCCAAGAGACCCAGTACTTC
TRBJ1-4 once TRBV5-1 NA CASSWTVATNEKLFF TGCGCCAGCAGCTGGACAGTTGCAACTAATGAAAAACTGTTTTTT
TRBJ1-1 NA TRBV7-2 NA CASSPGTMGNTEAFF TGTGCCAGCAGCCCCGGGACAATGGGGAACACTGAAGCTTTCTTT
TRBJ2-7 NA TRBV2 TRBD2 CASWAGEMSSYEQYF TGTGCCAGCTGGGCGGGAGAGATGAGCTCCTACGAGCAGTACTTC
TRBJ2-3 NA TRBV6-1 NA CASSVPRGRNTDTQYF TGTGCCAGCAGTGTCCCCAGGGGACGGAACACAGATACGCAGTATTTT
TRBJ1-2 NA TRBV9 NA CASSPSDRPNYGYTF TGTGCCAGCAGCCCTAGTGACAGACCTAACTATGGCTACACCTTC
TRBJ2-7 NA TRBV30 NA CASETRVNEQYF TGTGCCTCCGAGACGAGGGTCAACGAGCAGTACTTC
TRBJ2-5 NA TRBV9 TRBD2 CASSVRGLAGGSETQYF TGTGCCAGCAGCGTGAGGGGACTAGCGGGGGGCTCAGAGACCCAGTACTTC
TRBJ1-1 NA TRBV20-1 NA CSATGRIGAFF TGCAGTGCAACGGGGAGAATTGGAGCTTTCTTT
TRBJ2-7 NA TRBV18 NA CASSPTGSEQYF TGTGCCAGCTCACCGACAGGTTCAGAGCAGTACTTC
TRBJ2-1 NA TRBV19 NA CASSVLTGNSYNEQFF TGTGCCAGTAGTGTGCTCACAGGGAATAGTTACAATGAGCAGTTCTTC
TRBJ2-2 NA TRBV7-3 TRBD2 CASSLASGVELFF TGTGCCAGCAGCTTAGCTAGCGGGGTGGAGCTGTTTTTT